The 22 T cell receptor beta chains below come from one sample, sequenced in a study of OX40 agonist ivuxolimab in advanced cancers. Profiled with immunoSEQ multiplex PCR; TCRdb holds only in-frame clones, not every one. Of over 50,000 clones in the sample, approximately 92% were seen once. The starting material was CD4+ or CD8+ T cells sorted from blood, obtained in a trial of the OX40 agonist ivuxolimab. The receptors shown here come from an adult with an advanced solid tumor such as melanoma, head and neck, liver or kidney cancer.

The chain has TRBV7-2 and TRBJ2-1; D remains ambiguous. Germline V lookup: CDR1 SGHTA, CDR2 FQGNSA. The CDR3 has 14 amino acids. V lost 1 base to trimming and J lost 9 bases, with 13 bases between them. The CDR3 is CASSLVALVGEQFF. The CDR3 DNA reads TGTGCCAGCAGCTTAGTGGCCCTAGTTGGTGAGCAGTTCTTC. The entire variable domain, with the rest obtained from reference TRBV7-2 and TRBJ2-1, is as follows: GAGVSQSPSNKVTEKGKDVELRCDPISGHTALYWYRQSLGQGLEFLIYFQGNSAPDKSGLPSDRFSAERTGGSVSTLTIQRTQQEDSAVYLCASSLVALVGEQFFGPGTRLTVL.

The J gene is TRBJ2-3, the V gene TRBV7-8; D gene unclear. Deletions cut 3 bases from V and 4 bases from J, with 14 bases between. The CDR3 has 15 residues. Per the germline V gene, CDR1 is SGHVS and CDR2 is FQNEAQ. The CDR3 protein is CASSLGHLVPDTQYF. As DNA, the CDR3 is TGTGCCAGCAGCTTGGGCCACCTCGTCCCAGATACGCAGTATTTT.

This rearrangement joins TRBV28 to TRBJ2-7, with D unclear. The CDR3 contains 14 residues. Germline loops: CDR1 MDHEN, CDR2 SYDVKM. Trimming removed 6 bases from V and 2 bases from J, with 14 bases in between. CDR3 amino acids: CASRPALRTYEQYV. The CDR3 bases are TGTGCCAGCAGACCCGCATTGCGGACCTACGAGCAGTACGTC.

The V and J genes are TRBV19 and TRBJ2-2, with TRBD1 as a possible D gene (6 bases). The CDR3 length is 16 residues. V lost 2 bases to trimming and J lost 6 bases, with 16 bases between them. CDR1 LNHDA and CDR2 SQIVND come from the germline V gene (reference sequence). CDR3 amino acids: CASSIFGGALAGELFF. The CDR3, as DNA: TGTGCCAGTAGTATATTTGGGGGCGCGTTGGCCGGGGAGCTGTTTTTT.

The chain links TRBV15 to TRBJ1-5, with D unresolved. Looked up from germline, CDR1 is LNHNV and CDR2 is YYDKDF (reference sequence). This CDR3 is 13 amino acids long. Trimming stripped 8 bases from V and 0 bases from J, with 8 bases between. For the CDR3, the DNA is TGTGCCACCCGAAAAGATAGCAATCAGCCCCAGCATTTT. It translates to CATRKDSNQPQHF.

The V and J genes are TRBV4-1 and TRBJ2-2; 7 bases map to TRBD2. The CDR3 is 15 amino acids. V lost 2 bases, J lost 6 bases, and 6 bases stayed unmatched. Germline V gives CDR1 MGHRA, CDR2 YSYEKL. The CDR3 protein is CASSQSGNPSGELFF. Written as DNA, the CDR3 is TGCGCCAGCAGCCAAAGCGGGAACCCATCCGGGGAGCTGTTTTTT.

V gene TRBV7-6 combines with J gene TRBJ2-2; TRBD2 matches 8 bases. This CDR3 spans 15 amino acids. Losses at the gene ends were 5 bases for V and 2 bases for J; bases not matched to a gene: 4. Germline assignment: CDR1 SGHVS and CDR2 FNYEAQ. CDR3 DNA: TGTGCCAGCAGCCGAACTAGCGGTAACACCGGGGAGCTGTTTTTT. This encodes CASSRTSGNTGELFF.

The V call is TRBV29-1, the J call TRBJ2-7; perhaps TRBD1 as D (5 bases). The CDR3 consists of 13 residues. Looked up from germline, CDR1 is SQVTM and CDR2 is ANQGSEA. Between the trimmed V and J ends, which lost 1 base and 5 bases, there was a span of 12 bases. CDR3 loop: CSVEVGQGDEQYF. The CDR3 DNA reads TGCAGCGTTGAAGTGGGGCAGGGCGACGAGCAGTACTTC.

A single count supports this clone. The chain employs TRBV4-1 and TRBJ2-3; D call uncertain. The CDR3 sequence is 17 residues long. The ends were cut back, 1 base at V and 4 bases at J, with 18 bases in the middle. Germline V gene lookup returns CDR1 MGHRA and CDR2 YSYEKL. The CDR3 DNA is TGCGCCAGCAGCCAAGTCCGAGGCACGTATCGCGCAGATACGCAGTATTTT. It yields the protein CASSQVRGTYRADTQYF.

This chain uses TRBV29-1 with TRBJ1-4; D gene unclear. V shed 0 bases and J shed 8 bases, with 7 bases lying between them. Per the germline V gene, CDR1 is SQVTM and CDR2 is ANQGSEA. CDR3 length: 12 residues. Here the CDR3 reads CSVEDLEEKLFF. Written as DNA, the CDR3 is TGCAGCGTTGAAGATCTAGAAGAAAAACTGTTTTTT.

The V and J genes are TRBV28 and TRBJ2-7; 8 bases agree with TRBD1. The germline CDR1 and CDR2 sequences are MDHEN and SYDVKM. The CDR3 is 15 amino acids. The J segment lost 2 bases and the V segment lost 6 bases, leaving 9 bases of the junction unmatched. CDR3 DNA sequence: TGTGCCAGCAGGGGTTGGGGACAGGCCGCCTACGAGCAGTACTTC. This codes for CASRGWGQAAYEQYF.

V gene TRBV28 combines with J gene TRBJ2-1; D remains ambiguous. The CDR3 is 13 amino acids. Germline V gene data show CDR1 as MDHEN and CDR2 as SYDVKM. V lost 5 bases and J lost 2, with 7 bases in between. CDR3 residues: CASSPRPYNEQFF. As DNA, the CDR3 is TGTGCCAGCAGTCCTCGCCCCTACAATGAGCAGTTCTTC. Drawing the rest from reference TRBV28 and TRBJ2-1, the complete variable domain is DVKVTQSSRYLVKRTGEKVFLECVQDMDHENMFWYRQDPGLGLRLIYFSYDVKMKEKGDIPEGYSVSREKKERFSLILESASTNQTSMYLCASSPRPYNEQFFGPGTRLTVL.

This chain connects TRBV28 to TRBJ1-2, with 8 nucleotides matching TRBD1. V was clipped by 6 bases and J by 4 bases; unmatched bases: 7. Germline values: CDR1 MDHEN, CDR2 SYDVKM. The CDR3 covers 14 residues. The CDR3: CASRNQGALYGYTF. The CDR3 DNA is TGTGCCAGCAGAAACCAGGGGGCTCTCTATGGCTACACCTTC.

The rearrangement links TRBV6-5 to TRBJ1-1; tentative D call: TRBD1 (6 bases). The CDR3 length is 11 residues. The germline V gene has CDR1 MNHEY and CDR2 SVGAGI. V shed 2 bases and J shed 8 bases, with 6 bases lying between them. DNA of the CDR3: TGTGCCAGCAGTTACGGACAGGAAGCTTTCTTT. Translation gives CASSYGQEAFF.

This clone was seen a few times. The chain joins TRBV6-5 to TRBJ2-2; D gene uncertain. Deletions cut 5 bases from V and 4 bases from J, with 5 bases between. Germline V gives CDR1 MNHEY, CDR2 SVGAGI. The CDR3 has 12 residues. The CDR3 protein is CASSLSTGELFF. The CDR3 region has the DNA TGTGCCAGCAGTCTATCCACCGGGGAGCTGTTTTTT.

V is TRBV7-9 and J is TRBJ2-5; either TRBD1 or TRBD2 may fit D (5 bases each). Germline assignment: CDR1 SEHNR and CDR2 FQNEAQ (reference sequence). The CDR3 runs 13 residues. The V end lost 3 bases, the J end lost 2 bases, and 7 bases lay between the germline ends. CDR3 amino acids: CASSFGAQETQYF. DNA of the CDR3: TGTGCCAGCAGCTTCGGGGCACAAGAGACCCAGTACTTC.

The chain joins TRBV4-3 to TRBJ1-5, with 7 bases lining up with TRBD1. The CDR3 runs to 15 residues. Losses at the gene ends were 3 bases for V and 3 bases for J; bases not matched to a gene: 5. Germline lookup yields CDR1 LGHNA and CDR2 YSLEER. In DNA, the CDR3 is TGCGCCAGCAGCCAGGCCGGGACAGACAATCAGCCCCAGCATTTT. Translating gives CASSQAGTDNQPQHF.

CDR3 amino acids: CASSRDPGLYNQPQHF. The CDR3 DNA follows: TGCGCCAGCAGCCGTGATCCGGGACTGTACAATCAGCCCCAGCATTTT. The chain is built from TRBV4-1 and TRBJ1-5; D may be TRBD1 (5 bases). Germline CDR1 and CDR2: MGHRA and YSYEKL. The CDR3 consists of 16 residues. Trimming stripped 4 bases from V and 3 bases from J, with 16 bases between.

This chain uses TRBV25-1 with TRBJ2-3; D not resolved. The CDR3 spans 15 residues. Trimming removed 2 bases at V and 0 bases at J, with 9 bases between. The germline V gene encodes CDR1 MGHDK and CDR2 SYGVNS. The CDR3 nucleotides are TGTGCCAGCAGTGAAAACAGCCCTAGCACAGATACGCAGTATTTT. It translates to CASSENSPSTDTQYF.

The V gene is TRBV19, the J gene TRBJ2-1; D is unclear. This CDR3 has 13 amino acids. Germline V gene data show CDR1 as LNHDA and CDR2 as SQIVND (reference sequence). V was clipped by 1 base and J by 8 bases, with 9 bases between them. The CDR3: CASSIVSFDEQFF. CDR3 coding DNA: TGTGCCAGTAGTATAGTCTCCTTTGATGAGCAGTTCTTC.

The chain carries TRBV10-2 and TRBJ2-1; the D gene could be TRBD1 or TRBD2 (7 bases each). Germline loops: CDR1 WSHSY, CDR2 SAAADI. The CDR3 has 20 residues. V was shortened by 6 bases and J by 6 bases, with 33 bases between the two germline ends. CDR3 sequence (DNA): TGCGCCAGCAGGACATACAGGGGTAAGATGAGCGGGATAAGTTCCAATGAGCAGTTCTTC. Translation gives CASRTYRGKMSGISSNEQFF.

V gene TRBV28 combines with J gene TRBJ2-7; 12 bases are a match to TRBD2. With 2 bases clipped from V and 6 bases from J, the junction kept 5 bases outside the gene matches. The V gene's germline CDR1 is MDHEN and CDR2 SYDVKM. The CDR3 sequence is 15 residues long. CDR3: CASSLPSGGAIEQYF. DNA of the CDR3: TGTGCCAGCAGTTTACCTAGCGGGGGGGCGATCGAGCAGTACTTC.